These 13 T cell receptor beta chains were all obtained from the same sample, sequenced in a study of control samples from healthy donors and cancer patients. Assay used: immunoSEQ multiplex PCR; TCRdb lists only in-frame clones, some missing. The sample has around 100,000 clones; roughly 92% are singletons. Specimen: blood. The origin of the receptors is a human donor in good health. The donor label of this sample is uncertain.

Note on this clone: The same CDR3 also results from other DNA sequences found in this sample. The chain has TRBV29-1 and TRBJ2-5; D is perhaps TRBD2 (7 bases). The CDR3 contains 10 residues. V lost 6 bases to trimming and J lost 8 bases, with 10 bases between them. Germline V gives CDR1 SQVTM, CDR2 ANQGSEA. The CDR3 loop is CSVGGGTQYF. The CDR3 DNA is TGCAGCGTGGGGGGGGGCACCCAGTACTTC.

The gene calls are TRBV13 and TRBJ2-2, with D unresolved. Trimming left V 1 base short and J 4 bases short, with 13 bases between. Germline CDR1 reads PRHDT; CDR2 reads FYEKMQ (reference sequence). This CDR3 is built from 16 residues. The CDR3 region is CASSLELGRFTGELFF. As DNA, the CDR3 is TGTGCCAGCAGCTTAGAACTGGGAAGGTTCACCGGGGAGCTGTTTTTT.

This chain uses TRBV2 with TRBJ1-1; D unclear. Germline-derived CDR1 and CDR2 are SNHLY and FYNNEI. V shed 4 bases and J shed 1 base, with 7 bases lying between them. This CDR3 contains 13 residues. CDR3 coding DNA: TGTGCCAGCAGTGTGGTAGGGAACACTGAAGCTTTCTTT. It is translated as CASSVVGNTEAFF. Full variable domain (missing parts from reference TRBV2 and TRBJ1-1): EPEVTQTPSHQVTQMGQEVILRCVPISNHLYFYWYRQILGQKVEFLVSFYNNEISEKSEIFDDQFSVERPDGSNFTLKIRSTKLEDSAMYFCASSVVGNTEAFFGQGTRLTVV.

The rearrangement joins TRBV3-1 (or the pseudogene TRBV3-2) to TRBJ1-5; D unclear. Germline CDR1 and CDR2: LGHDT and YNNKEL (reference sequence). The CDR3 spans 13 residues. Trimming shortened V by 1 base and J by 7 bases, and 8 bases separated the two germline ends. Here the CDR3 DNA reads TGTGCCAGCAGCCAAGGAGAGGGCCAGCCCCAGCATTTT. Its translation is CASSQGEGQPQHF.

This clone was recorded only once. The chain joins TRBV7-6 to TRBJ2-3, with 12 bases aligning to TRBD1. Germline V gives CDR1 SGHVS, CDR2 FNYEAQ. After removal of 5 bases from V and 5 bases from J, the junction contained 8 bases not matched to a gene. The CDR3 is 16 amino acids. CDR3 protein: CASSLDRDRGRDTQYF. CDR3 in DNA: TGTGCCAGCAGCCTAGACCGGGACAGGGGGCGAGATACGCAGTATTTT.

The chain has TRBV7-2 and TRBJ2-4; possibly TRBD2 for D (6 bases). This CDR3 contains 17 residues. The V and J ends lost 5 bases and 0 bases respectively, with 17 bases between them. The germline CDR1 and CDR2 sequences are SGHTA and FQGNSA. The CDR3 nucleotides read TGTGCCAGCAGCCCCTCCGGGGGAAGCCTAGCCAAAAACATTCAGTACTTC. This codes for CASSPSGGSLAKNIQYF.

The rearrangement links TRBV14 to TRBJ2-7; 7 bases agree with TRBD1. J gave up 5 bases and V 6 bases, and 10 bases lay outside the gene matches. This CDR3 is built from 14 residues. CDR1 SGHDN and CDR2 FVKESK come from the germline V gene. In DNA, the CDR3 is TGTGCCAGCAGGGAAACGGCGACAGGGAACGAGCAGTACTTC. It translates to CASRETATGNEQYF.

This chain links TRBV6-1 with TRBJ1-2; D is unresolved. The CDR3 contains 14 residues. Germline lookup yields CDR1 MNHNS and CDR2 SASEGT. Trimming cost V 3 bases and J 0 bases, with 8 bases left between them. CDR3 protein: CASSDGRTNYGYTF. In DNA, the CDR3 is TGTGCCAGCAGTGACGGGAGAACTAACTATGGCTACACCTTC.

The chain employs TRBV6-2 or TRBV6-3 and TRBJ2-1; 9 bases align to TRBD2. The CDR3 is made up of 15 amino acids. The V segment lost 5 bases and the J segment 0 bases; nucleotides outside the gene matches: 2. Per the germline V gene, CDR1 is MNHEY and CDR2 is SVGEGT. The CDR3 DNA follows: TGTGCCAGCAGTGCGGGGGGGAGCTCCTACAATGAGCAGTTCTTC. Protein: CASSAGGSSYNEQFF.

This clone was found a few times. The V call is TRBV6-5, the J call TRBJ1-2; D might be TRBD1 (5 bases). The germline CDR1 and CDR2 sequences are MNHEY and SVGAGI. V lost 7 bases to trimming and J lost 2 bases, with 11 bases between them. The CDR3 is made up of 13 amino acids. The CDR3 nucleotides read TGTGCCAGCATCGGAGGGGTCAACTATGGCTACACCTTC. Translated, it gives CASIGGVNYGYTF.

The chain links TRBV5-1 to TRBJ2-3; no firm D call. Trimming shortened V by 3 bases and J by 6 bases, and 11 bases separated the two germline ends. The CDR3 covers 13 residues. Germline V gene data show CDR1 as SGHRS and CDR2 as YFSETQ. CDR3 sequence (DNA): TGCGCCAGCAGCTCAGGCCGAGTGGATACGCAGTATTTT. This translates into CASSSGRVDTQYF.

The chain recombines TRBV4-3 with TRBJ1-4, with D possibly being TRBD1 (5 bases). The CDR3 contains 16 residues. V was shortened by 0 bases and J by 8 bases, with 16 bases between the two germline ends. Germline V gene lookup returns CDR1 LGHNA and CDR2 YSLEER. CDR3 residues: CASSQEVRGMGEKLFF. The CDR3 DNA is TGCGCCAGCAGCCAAGAAGTACGGGGGATGGGGGAAAAACTGTTTTTT.

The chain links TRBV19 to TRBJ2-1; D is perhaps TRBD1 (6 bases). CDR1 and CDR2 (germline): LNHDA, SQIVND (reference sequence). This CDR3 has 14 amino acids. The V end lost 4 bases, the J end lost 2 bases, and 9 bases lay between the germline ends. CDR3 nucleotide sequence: TGTGCCAGTAGTACAGGGGTCCCCTACAATGAGCAGTTCTTC. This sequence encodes CASSTGVPYNEQFF.